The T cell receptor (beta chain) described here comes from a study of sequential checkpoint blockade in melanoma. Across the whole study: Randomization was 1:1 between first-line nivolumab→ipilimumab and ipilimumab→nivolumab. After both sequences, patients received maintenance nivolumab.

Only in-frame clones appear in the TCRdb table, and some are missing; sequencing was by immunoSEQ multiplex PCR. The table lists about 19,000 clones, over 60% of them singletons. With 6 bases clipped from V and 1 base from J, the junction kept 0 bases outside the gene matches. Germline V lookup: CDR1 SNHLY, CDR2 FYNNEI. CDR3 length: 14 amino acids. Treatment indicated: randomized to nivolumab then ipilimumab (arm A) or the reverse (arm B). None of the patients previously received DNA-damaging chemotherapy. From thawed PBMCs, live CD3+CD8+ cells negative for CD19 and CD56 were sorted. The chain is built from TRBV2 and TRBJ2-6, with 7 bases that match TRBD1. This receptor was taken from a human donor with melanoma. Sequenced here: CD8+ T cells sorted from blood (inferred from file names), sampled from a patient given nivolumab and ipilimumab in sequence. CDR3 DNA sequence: TGTGCCAGCAGGACAGGGTCTGGGGCCAACGTCCTGACTTTC. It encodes CASRTGSGANVLTF.